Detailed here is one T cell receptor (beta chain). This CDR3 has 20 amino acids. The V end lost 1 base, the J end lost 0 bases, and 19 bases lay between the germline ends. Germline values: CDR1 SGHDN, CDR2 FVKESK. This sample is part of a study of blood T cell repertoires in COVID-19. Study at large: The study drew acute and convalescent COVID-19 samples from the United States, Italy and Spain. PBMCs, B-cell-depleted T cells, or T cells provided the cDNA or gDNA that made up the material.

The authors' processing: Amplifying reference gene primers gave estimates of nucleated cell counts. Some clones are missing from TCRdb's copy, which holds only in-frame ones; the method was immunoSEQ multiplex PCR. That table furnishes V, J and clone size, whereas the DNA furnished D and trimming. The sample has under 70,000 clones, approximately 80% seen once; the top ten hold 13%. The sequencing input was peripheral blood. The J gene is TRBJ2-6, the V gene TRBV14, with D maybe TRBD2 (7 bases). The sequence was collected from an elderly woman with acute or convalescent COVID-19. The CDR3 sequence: CASSQVIRGADSSGANVLTF. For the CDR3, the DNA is TGTGCCAGCAGCCAAGTCATCCGGGGGGCGGACTCCTCTGGGGCCAACGTCCTGACTTTC.